The 26 T cell receptor beta chains below come from one sample, sequenced in a study of cytomegalovirus exposure and HLA in healthy donors. PCR used 60 Vbeta primers and 13 Jbeta primers. Assay used: immunoSEQ multiplex PCR; TCRdb lists only in-frame clones, some missing. The table records about 170,000 clones, around 73% of them present only once. What was sequenced was PBMCs. The source is a woman between 18 and 29 years old in good health and CMV-seropositive.

The V and J genes are TRBV4-3 and TRBJ2-2; 8 bases agree with TRBD1. This CDR3 comprises 16 residues. The germline gives CDR1 LGHNA, CDR2 YSLEER. The ends lost 1 base at V and 3 bases at J; junction bases unmatched: 4. In DNA, the CDR3 is TGCGCCAGCAGCCAAGGACAGGGGCTAGACACCGGGGAGCTGTTTTTT. It codes for CASSQGQGLDTGELFF.

Written as DNA, the CDR3 is TGCAGTGCTGGATCTAAGCGGCCCCAGCATTTT. It yields the protein CSAGSKRPQHF. This chain joins TRBV20-1 and TRBJ1-5; D remains unclear. This CDR3 region has 11 residues. V lost 5 bases and J 9 bases, leaving 11 bases between the germline ends. CDR1 DFQATT and CDR2 SNEGSKA come from the germline V gene (reference sequence).

The chain joins TRBV7-9 to TRBJ1-1; perhaps TRBD1 as D (6 bases). Trimming removed 5 bases at V and 5 bases at J, with 15 bases between. From germline, CDR1 is SEHNR and CDR2 FQNEAQ (reference sequence). The CDR3 length is 14 residues. This chain's CDR3 is CASSPGGAGTEAFF. CDR3 sequence (DNA): TGTGCCAGCAGCCCGGGGGGCGCAGGGACTGAAGCTTTCTTT.

The chain recombines TRBV2 with TRBJ2-3; 12 bases agree with TRBD2. J lost 7 bases, V lost 5 bases, and 4 bases had no gene match. CDR1 is SNHLY and CDR2 is FYNNEI in the germline V gene. The CDR3 spans 14 residues. The CDR3 coding sequence is TGTGCCAGCAGTCGGACTAGCGGGGTTTATACGCAGTATTTT. Protein sequence: CASSRTSGVYTQYF.

The chain joins TRBV2 to TRBJ2-1; 11 bases map to TRBD2. The CDR3 is made up of 15 amino acids. Germline values: CDR1 SNHLY, CDR2 FYNNEI. The V gene end was trimmed by 5 bases and the J gene end by 6 bases; junction bases not matched to a gene: 6. The chain's CDR3 is CASSPLAGGRNEQFF. Written as DNA, the CDR3 is TGTGCCAGCAGTCCCCTAGCGGGGGGTCGCAATGAGCAGTTCTTC.

The chain links TRBV7-3 to TRBJ2-5; 8 bases agree with TRBD2. With V trimmed by 5 bases and J by 4 bases, 3 bases remained unmatched. The CDR3 extends over 13 amino acids. Per germline, CDR1 SGHTA and CDR2 FQGTGA. The CDR3 region has the DNA TGTGCCAGCAGCCGGGGGGGATCAGAGACCCAGTACTTC. Translated: CASSRGGSETQYF. Full variable domain (missing parts from reference TRBV7-3 and TRBJ2-5): GAGVSQTPSNKVTEKGKYVELRCDPISGHTALYWYRQSLGQGPEFLIYFQGTGAADDSGLPNDRFFAVRPEGSVSTLKIQRTERGDSAVYLCASSRGGSETQYFGPGTRLLVL.

This clone showed up just a few times. This chain joins TRBV5-6 and TRBJ1-1; D is unresolved. V was clipped by 4 bases and J by 2 bases, with 15 bases between them. CDR3 length equals 15 residues. Germline CDR1 reads SGHDT; CDR2 reads YYEEEE. CDR3 amino acids: CASSPDTAGNTEAFF. The CDR3 coding sequence is TGTGCCAGCAGCCCCGATACCGCAGGAAACACTGAAGCTTTCTTT.

The CDR3 region is CAWSGDTFSGNTIYF. As DNA, the CDR3 is TGTGCCTGGAGTGGGGACACCTTCTCTGGAAACACCATATATTTT. The chain has TRBV30 and TRBJ1-3; D is perhaps TRBD1 (6 bases). V was shortened by 1 base and J by 0 bases, with 10 bases between the two germline ends. Germline CDR1 reads GTSNPN; CDR2 reads SVGIG (reference sequence). CDR3 length: 15 residues.

The chain combines TRBV5-1 with TRBJ2-7; D not resolved. Trimming removed 1 base at V and 0 bases at J, with 8 bases between. Looked up from germline, CDR1 is SGHRS and CDR2 is YFSETQ. This CDR3 has 14 residues. The CDR3 sequence is CASSLSVYSYEQYF. The CDR3 DNA reads as TGCGCCAGCAGCTTGTCAGTATACTCCTACGAGCAGTACTTC.

The chain employs TRBV4-1 and TRBJ2-2; D possibly corresponds to TRBD2 (7 bases). Germline V gene lookup returns CDR1 MGHRA and CDR2 YSYEKL. CDR3 length: 17 residues. V dropped 1 base and J dropped 5 bases, with 17 bases sitting between them. The CDR3: CASSQGFPGGGTGELFF. CDR3 bases: TGCGCCAGCAGCCAAGGGTTCCCGGGGGGCGGAACCGGGGAGCTGTTTTTT.

V and J are TRBV5-4 and TRBJ1-2; D remains unclear. This CDR3 has 12 amino acids. Trimming removed 2 bases at V and 8 bases at J, with 10 bases between. Looked up from germline, CDR1 is SGHNT and CDR2 is YYREEE (reference sequence). The CDR3 DNA follows: TGTGCCAGCAGCTTTTCGGGTTACGGCTACACCTTC. Its translation is CASSFSGYGYTF.

The chain carries TRBV6-5 and TRBJ1-1; 8 nucleotides match TRBD1. The germline gives CDR1 MNHEY, CDR2 SVGAGI. J lost 5 bases, V lost 4 bases, and 12 bases had no gene match. The length of the CDR3 is 16 residues. This CDR3 reads CASSSDGTGGGTEAFF. CDR3 nucleotide sequence: TGTGCCAGCAGTTCCGACGGGACAGGTGGGGGGACTGAAGCTTTCTTT.

There are a few counts of this clone. The chain has TRBV15 and TRBJ1-4; perhaps TRBD1 as D (6 bases). Germline assignment: CDR1 LNHNV and CDR2 YYDKDF (reference sequence). This CDR3 has 17 residues. Trimming stripped 0 bases from V and 3 bases from J, with 14 bases between. The CDR3 sequence: CATSRDQGREANEKLFF. The DNA for the CDR3 is TGTGCCACCAGCAGAGATCAGGGGAGGGAAGCTAATGAAAAACTGTTTTTT.

The J gene is TRBJ1-1, the V gene TRBV28; a possible D gene is TRBD1 (5 bases). Trimming took 11 bases from V and 1 from J, leaving 20 bases between them. This CDR3 region has 15 residues. CDR1 MDHEN and CDR2 SYDVKM come from the germline V gene. CDR3 in DNA: TGTGCCGTTACCCGGGGGGGGGATAGGAACACTGAAGCTTTCTTT. Amino acid sequence: CAVTRGGDRNTEAFF.

The chain is built from TRBV7-8 and TRBJ2-7, with 8 bases fitting TRBD2. In germline, CDR1 is SGHVS, CDR2 FQNEAQ. The CDR3 extends over 13 amino acids. The V gene end was trimmed by 4 bases and the J gene end by 2 bases; junction bases not matched to a gene: 1. DNA of the CDR3: TGTGCCAGCAGCTCCGGGGGGGCCTACGAGCAGTACTTC. This translates into CASSSGGAYEQYF.

This chain joins TRBV7-2 and TRBJ2-5; D might be TRBD2 (7 bases). The CDR3 has 15 residues. V gave up 1 base and J gave up 5 bases, with 14 bases separating them. Germline CDR1 reads SGHTA; CDR2 reads FQGNSA. The CDR3 sequence is CASSLVAGAWETQYF. In DNA form, the CDR3 reads TGTGCCAGCAGCTTAGTGGCGGGGGCGTGGGAGACCCAGTACTTC.

Worth noting for this clone: The germline gene is not matched at one end of the junction; a read error may be the cause. The chain combines TRBV9 with TRBJ2-5, with TRBD1 as a possible D gene (6 bases). Germline CDR1 is SGDLS and CDR2 is YYNGEE. The CDR3 loop spans 16 amino acids. CDR3 DNA: TGTGCCAGCAGCGTAGGGGACACTTGGTACCAAGAGGCCCAGTACTTC. This translates into CASSVGDTWYQEAQYF.

The rearrangement uses TRBV11-2 and TRBJ2-5; the D gene is possibly TRBD1 (5 bases). This CDR3 comprises 13 residues. Looked up from germline, CDR1 is SGHAT and CDR2 is FQNNGV. Trimming left V 7 bases short and J 2 bases short, with 11 bases between. The CDR3, as DNA: TGTGCCAGCACCCACCGGACACAAGAGACCCAGTACTTC. It translates to CASTHRTQETQYF.

This clone was detected only a few times. This chain uses TRBV6-5 with TRBJ2-7; 7 bases are shared with TRBD1. CDR3 length: 15 residues. V gave up 2 bases and J gave up 2 bases; unmatched junction bases: 6. Germline V lookup: CDR1 MNHEY, CDR2 SVGAGI. DNA for the CDR3: TGTGCCAGCAGTTACGACAGGACAGGAGCCTACGAGCAGTACTTC. Encoded protein: CASSYDRTGAYEQYF.

The chain combines TRBV18 with TRBJ1-5, with D unclear. V was pared by 3 bases and J by 4 bases, with 13 bases between. Germline V gene sequence: CDR1 KGHSH, CDR2 LQKENI. The CDR3 extends over 15 amino acids. The CDR3 loop is CASSPNPAGNQPQHF. The CDR3 DNA is TGTGCCAGCTCACCTAATCCCGCGGGAAATCAGCCCCAGCATTTT.

V gene TRBV4-3 combines with J gene TRBJ2-7; TRBD1 matches 10 bases. V shed 0 bases, J shed 7 bases, and the junction held 6 bases outside the gene matches. The CDR3 covers 15 residues. CDR1 and CDR2 from the germline V gene are LGHNA and YSLEER. The CDR3 DNA sequence: TGCGCCAGCAGCCAAGATGCACAGGGACAGGGGGAGCAGTACTTC. Translating gives CASSQDAQGQGEQYF.

The V gene is TRBV28, the J gene TRBJ2-1; D might be TRBD1 (6 bases). The CDR3 runs 15 residues. The ends were cut back, 3 bases at V and 2 bases at J, with 11 bases in the middle. Per the germline V gene, CDR1 is MDHEN and CDR2 is SYDVKM. The CDR3 DNA sequence: TGTGCCAGCAGTTTGACAGGCGTTACCTACAATGAGCAGTTCTTC. It translates to CASSLTGVTYNEQFF.

This rearrangement joins TRBV4-2 to TRBJ2-1, with 12 nucleotides matching TRBD2. CDR1 is LGHNA and CDR2 is YNFKEQ in the germline V gene. V shed 7 bases and J 4 bases; nucleotides not matched to a gene: 5. The CDR3 sequence is 15 residues long. CDR3 DNA sequence: TGTGCCAGCACCCTAGCGGGGGGGATGTACAATGAGCAGTTCTTC. This sequence encodes CASTLAGGMYNEQFF.

The gene calls are TRBV19 and TRBJ1-5, with 7 bases lining up with TRBD1. The trim removed 6 bases at V and 3 bases at J, leaving 8 bases unmatched. Per germline, CDR1 LNHDA and CDR2 SQIVND (reference sequence). CDR3 length: 15 residues. In DNA, the CDR3 is TGTGCCAGTAGGGAACCGGGACAGCACAATCAGCCCCAGCATTTT. Protein: CASREPGQHNQPQHF.

J is TRBJ2-3 and V is TRBV6-5; 9 bases map to TRBD1. The CDR3 covers 15 residues. Germline V gene lookup returns CDR1 MNHEY and CDR2 SVGAGI. After removal of 5 bases from V and 5 bases from J, the junction contained 8 bases not matched to a gene. In nucleotides, the CDR3 is TGTGCCAGCAGTCGGCCGGGACAGGGTGGAGATACGCAGTATTTT. It translates to CASSRPGQGGDTQYF.

The chain recombines TRBV28 with TRBJ2-5, with D possibly being TRBD1 (6 bases). V was cut by 5 bases and J by 5 bases, with 24 bases left in between. Germline V gene data show CDR1 as MDHEN and CDR2 as SYDVKM. The CDR3 totals 17 residues. In DNA, the CDR3 is TGTGCCAGCAGTCCTCCGCCTACAGGGACCCTGGGGGAGACCCAGTACTTC. Translation gives CASSPPPTGTLGETQYF.